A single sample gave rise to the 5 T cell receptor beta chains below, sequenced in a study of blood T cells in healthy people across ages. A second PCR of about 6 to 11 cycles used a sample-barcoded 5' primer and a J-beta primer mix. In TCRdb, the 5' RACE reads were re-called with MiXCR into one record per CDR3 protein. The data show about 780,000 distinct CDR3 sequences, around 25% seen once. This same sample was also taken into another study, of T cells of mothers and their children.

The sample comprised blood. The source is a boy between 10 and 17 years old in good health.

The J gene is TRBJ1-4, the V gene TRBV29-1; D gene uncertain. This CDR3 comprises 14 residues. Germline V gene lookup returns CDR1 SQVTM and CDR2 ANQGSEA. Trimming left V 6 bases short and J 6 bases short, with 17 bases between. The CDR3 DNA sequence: TGCAGCGTCTACACCCAACTTGGAGATGAAAAACTGTTTTTT. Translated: CSVYTQLGDEKLFF.

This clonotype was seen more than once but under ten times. CDR3 region: CSASRGGPNTGELFF. CDR3 coding DNA: TGCAGCGCCTCCCGAGGGGGGCCAAACACCGGGGAGCTGTTTTTT. The genes are TRBV29-1 and TRBJ2-2; the D gene could be TRBD1 or TRBD2 (6 bases each). V gave up 7 bases and J gave up 2 bases, with 17 bases separating them. In germline, CDR1 is SQVTM, CDR2 ANQGSEA. There are 15 residues in the CDR3.

The CDR3 nucleotides read TGTGCCACCAGCAGATTAGGACAGCCTTACTCTGGAAACACCATATATTTT. It translates to CATSRLGQPYSGNTIYF. This chain connects TRBV15 to TRBJ1-3; tentatively, D is TRBD1 (6 bases). The CDR3 consists of 17 residues. Trimming removed 2 bases at V and 0 bases at J, with 14 bases between. Germline CDR1 and CDR2: LNHNV and YYDKDF (reference sequence).

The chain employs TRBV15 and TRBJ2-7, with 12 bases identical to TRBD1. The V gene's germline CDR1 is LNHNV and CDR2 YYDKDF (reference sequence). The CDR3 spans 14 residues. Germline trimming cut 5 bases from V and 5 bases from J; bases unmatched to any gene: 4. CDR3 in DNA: TGTGCCACCAGCCGGGGACAGGGGGCCCACGAGCAGTACTTC. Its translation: CATSRGQGAHEQYF.

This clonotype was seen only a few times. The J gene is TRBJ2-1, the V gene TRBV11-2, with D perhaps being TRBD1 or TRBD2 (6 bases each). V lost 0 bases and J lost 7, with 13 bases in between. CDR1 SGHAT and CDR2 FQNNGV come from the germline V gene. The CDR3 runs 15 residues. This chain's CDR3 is CASSLDGGPGNEQFF. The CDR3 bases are TGTGCCAGCAGCTTAGATGGGGGGCCCGGAAATGAGCAGTTCTTC.